The 9 T cell receptor beta chains given below trace back to one sample, sequenced in a study of radiotherapy plus CTLA-4 blockade in lung cancer. Repertoires were generated with immunoSEQ multiplex PCR, while TCRdb's copy carries only in-frame clones and drops some. The data contain approximately 50,000 clones, roughly 73% of them singletons. The sample in question was peripheral blood, obtained from a patient treated with radiotherapy plus ipilimumab. The receptors originated from a human donor with non-small cell lung cancer who had a complete response to radiotherapy plus ipilimumab.

The rearrangement links TRBV5-1 to TRBJ2-3; TRBD1 agrees at 8 bases. CDR1 and CDR2 (germline): SGHRS, YFSETQ. CDR3 size: 16 residues. Trimming took 0 bases from V and 4 from J; bases not matched to a gene: 7. The CDR3 bases are TGCGCCAGCAGCTTGGCCCGGACAGGGAGGCCAGATACGCAGTATTTT. Its protein is CASSLARTGRPDTQYF. The complete variable domain, with remaining parts taken from reference TRBV5-1 and TRBJ2-3, reads KAGVTQTPRYLIKTRGQQVTLSCSPISGHRSVSWYQQTPGQGLQFLFEYFSETQRNKGNFPGRFSGRQFSNSRSEMNVSTLELGDSALYLCASSLARTGRPDTQYFGPGTRLTVL.

J is TRBJ2-4 and V is TRBV18; TRBD2 aligns across 12 bases. The CDR3 spans 19 residues. Germline V gene lookup returns CDR1 KGHSH and CDR2 LQKENI. The J segment lost 0 bases and the V segment lost 5 bases, leaving 11 bases of the junction unmatched. The CDR3 DNA follows: TGTGCCAGCTCAGCCGCTAGCGGGGGGGCCAATAAAGCCAAAAACATTCAGTACTTC. Translation gives CASSAASGGANKAKNIQYF.

Details on this clone: The junction departs from the called germline gene at one end, perhaps through a read error. The chain links TRBV27 to TRBJ2-2; 11 positions match TRBD2. Germline V lookup: CDR1 MNHEY, CDR2 SMNVEV (reference sequence). CDR3 size: 16 residues. The CDR3 DNA reads as TGTGCCAGCAGTACCCTAGCGGGAGGCCCTCACCGGGGAGCTGTTTTT. This encodes CASSTLAGGPHRGAVF.

The chain joins TRBV5-5 to TRBJ1-5; 11 nucleotides align to TRBD1. V shed 5 bases, J shed 5 bases, and the junction held 6 bases outside the gene matches. Germline V gene sequence: CDR1 SGHKS, CDR2 YYEKEE (reference sequence). This CDR3 is 15 amino acids long. In DNA form, the CDR3 reads TGTGCCAGCAGACATGGACAGGGGGCGTATCAGCCCCAGCATTTT. Its protein is CASRHGQGAYQPQHF.

A note on this clone: The same CDR3 can be traced to other DNA sequences in this sample. This chain connects TRBV10-1 to TRBJ1-1, with 7 bases aligning to TRBD1. Unmatched junction bases numbered 6, after V lost 3 bases and J lost 5 bases. The germline V gene has CDR1 WNHNN and CDR2 SYGVQD (reference sequence). This CDR3 contains 14 residues. In DNA form, the CDR3 reads TGCGCCAGCAGTGACACAGGGGAGAGGACTGAAGCTTTCTTT. Translated: CASSDTGERTEAFF.

J is TRBJ2-7 and V is TRBV28, with D tentatively TRBD2 (6 bases). The ends were cut back, 10 bases at V and 1 base at J, with 17 bases in the middle. Looked up from germline, CDR1 is MDHEN and CDR2 is SYDVKM. The CDR3 spans 14 residues. CDR3 sequence reads: CATGEGRWSYEQYF. For the CDR3, the DNA is TGTGCCACGGGTGAGGGGAGGTGGTCCTACGAGCAGTACTTC.

This clone appeared a few times. V usage is TRBV7-2 and J usage is TRBJ2-7; weak D call: TRBD1 (7 bases). The CDR3 runs to 14 residues. The germline V gene encodes CDR1 SGHTA and CDR2 FQGNSA. Trimming took off 3 bases at V and 1 base at J, with 10 bases between the two ends. CDR3: CASSFSGGSYEQYF. DNA for the CDR3: TGTGCCAGCAGCTTTTCAGGGGGGTCCTACGAGCAGTACTTC.

The rearrangement joins TRBV6-5 to TRBJ2-3; TRBD2 agrees at 14 bases. Germline V lookup: CDR1 MNHEY, CDR2 SVGAGI. The junction had 0 bases not matched to a gene; V was cut back by 4 bases and J by 3 bases. CDR3 length equals 15 residues. The CDR3 spells CASSWTSGRTDTQYF. The CDR3 DNA reads as TGTGCCAGCAGTTGGACTAGCGGGAGGACAGATACGCAGTATTTT.

The chain couples TRBV4-2 to TRBJ2-7; maybe TRBD2 (5 bases). The CDR3 sequence is 12 residues long. The V end lost 0 bases, the J end lost 10 bases, and 10 bases lay between the germline ends. Germline V gene data show CDR1 as LGHNA and CDR2 as YNFKEQ. The CDR3, as DNA: TGTGCCAGCAGCCAAGATCAAAGGACTCAGTACTTC. Protein: CASSQDQRTQYF.